These 10 T cell receptor beta chains share one sample of origin, sequenced in a study of T cell clonality in common variable immunodeficiency. Here immunoSEQ multiplex PCR was the method, and the copy in TCRdb shows in-frame clones only, minus some. The data show about 39,000 clones, with none appearing a single time. The specimen sequenced was peripheral blood mononuclear cells. The receptors originated from a person between 18 and 75 years old in good health.

This clone appeared many times. CDR3 DNA (partial): TGTGCCAGCAACCTTGGACTAGCGGGACCCTACGAG. Protein product: CASNLGLAGPYE. From start to end, the CDR3 is CASNLGLAGPYEQYF. The V call is TRBV28, the J call TRBJ2-7; TRBD2 aligns across 12 bases. Read sequence stops 3 residues before the CDR3 end, and the germline J gene provides the missing end. Germline lookup yields CDR1 MDHEN and CDR2 SYDVKM. With 7 bases clipped from V and 2 bases from J, the junction kept 6 bases outside the gene matches. The length of the CDR3 is 15 residues. Filled out from reference TRBV28 and TRBJ2-7, the complete variable domain reads DVKVTQSSRYLVKRTGEKVFLECVQDMDHENMFWYRQDPGLGLRLIYFSYDVKMKEKGDIPEGYSVSREKKERFSLILESASTNQTSMYLCASNLGLAGPYEQYFGPGTRLTVT.

This clone was counted many times. The missing CDR3 end, 3 residues past where the read stops, is filled in from the germline J gene. This rearrangement joins TRBV7-2 to TRBJ2-5, with TRBD1 as a possible D gene (6 bases). This CDR3 has 14 amino acids. Trimming left V 5 bases short and J 3 bases short, with 13 bases between. The germline V gene encodes CDR1 SGHTA and CDR2 FQGNSA. CDR3 in amino acids: CASSVRGGEETQYF. The CDR3 bases that were read are TGTGCCAGCAGCGTCAGGGGTGGAGAAGAGACC. Combining the CDR3 with reference TRBV7-2 and TRBJ2-5 gives the whole variable domain GAGVSQSPSNKVTEKGKDVELRCDPISGHTALYWYRQSLGQGLEFLIYFQGNSAPDKSGLPSDRFSAERTGGSVSTLTIQRTQQEDSAVYLCASSVRGGEETQYFGPGTRLLVL.

In its sample, this clone was seen many times. The CDR3 goes on 3 residues after the read ends, and that part is filled in from the germline J gene. J is TRBJ1-4 and V is TRBV4-1; D is perhaps TRBD1 (5 bases). Germline CDR1 and CDR2: MGHRA and YSYEKL. The CDR3 is 14 amino acids. V lost 2 bases and J lost 5, with 9 bases in between. Incomplete CDR3 DNA: TGCGCCAGCAGCCAACACGGACAAAATGAAAAA. Protein product: CASSQHGQNEK. From start to end, the CDR3 is CASSQHGQNEKLFF.

This clone occurred many times. The CDR3 extends 3 residues past the end of the read, so its final part is completed from the germline J gene. The chain joins TRBV19 to TRBJ2-7; D may be TRBD2 (5 bases). This CDR3 contains 15 residues. V dropped 3 bases and J dropped 3 bases, with 15 bases sitting between them. Germline lookup yields CDR1 LNHDA and CDR2 SQIVND (reference sequence). The DNA read from the CDR3 is TGTGCCAGTAGTATTAGTTCTAGCAGCTACTACGAG. Its translation is CASSISSSSYYE. In full, the CDR3 is CASSISSSSYYEQYF.

In this sample, this clone turned up a few times. An end of the junction does not agree with germline; a read error may underlie this. The sequenced part of the CDR3 DNA is TGTTCCAGCAGCCGTTCTGAGGGGACACCC. Its protein is CSSSRSEGTP. The entire CDR3 sequence reads CSSSRSEGTPLHF. The V and J genes are TRBV7-9 and TRBJ1-6; TRBD1 might be the D (5 bases). The missing CDR3 end, 3 residues past where the read stops, is filled in from the germline J gene. The CDR3 loop spans 13 amino acids. CDR1 SEHNR and CDR2 FQNEAQ come from the germline V gene (reference sequence).

This clone occurred many times. The CDR3 end lies 3 residues beyond the end of the read and is filled in from the germline J gene. The chain links TRBV19 to TRBJ1-1; 12 nucleotides agree with TRBD1. The CDR3 contains 15 residues. In germline, CDR1 is LNHDA, CDR2 SQIVND (reference sequence). V lost 5 bases to trimming and J lost 2 bases; unmatched junction nucleotides: 3. The CDR3 protein is CASSGTGGGNTEAFF. The CDR3 DNA, read in part, is TGTGCCAGTAGTGGGACAGGGGGCGGAAACACTGAA. Full variable domain (rest looked up from reference TRBV19 and TRBJ1-1): DGGITQSPKYLFRKEGQNVTLSCEQNLNHDAMYWYRQDPGQGLRLIYYSQIVNDFQKGDIAEGYSVSREKKESFPLTVTSAQKNPTAFYLCASSGTGGGNTEAFFGQGTRLTVV.

This clone was seen ten or more times. The read ends 3 residues shy of where the CDR3 ends; the end is completed using the germline J gene. The V and J genes are TRBV6-2 or TRBV6-3 and TRBJ2-5, with TRBD2 identical over 9 bases. Trimming removed 6 bases from V and 5 bases from J; junction bases left unmatched: 10. The CDR3 is 15 residues long. CDR1 and CDR2 (germline): MNHEY, SVGEGT. CDR3 amino acids: CASSRGEREVETQYF. Partial CDR3 DNA: TGTGCCAGCAGCCGCGGGGAGCGGGAGGTGGAGACC.

Ten or more counts support this clone. Read data end 3 residues before the CDR3 end; the end is taken from the germline J gene. This chain joins TRBV28 and TRBJ2-7; 7 nucleotides agree with TRBD2. CDR3 length: 16 amino acids. Unmatched junction bases numbered 9, after V lost 4 bases and J lost 0 bases. Germline V gene data show CDR1 as MDHEN and CDR2 as SYDVKM. The part of the CDR3 DNA that was read is TGTGCCAGCAGTTCACTGGGTGGGGGGGACTCCTACGAG. The encoded protein is CASSSLGGGDSYE. The complete CDR3 sequence is CASSSLGGGDSYEQYF.

This clone was observed at least ten times. The CDR3 end is not reached by the read, which stops 3 residues before it; the germline J gene fills it in. The J gene is TRBJ1-1, the V gene TRBV6-1; unclear D gene. V dropped 0 bases and J dropped 4 bases, with 6 bases sitting between them. Germline V gene sequence: CDR1 MNHNS, CDR2 SASEGT. This CDR3 is 13 amino acids long. The sequenced part of the CDR3 DNA is TGTGCCAGCAGTGAAGCGCGGGGCACTGAA. Translation: CASSEARGTE. The full CDR3 protein reads CASSEARGTEAFF.

This clone has ten or more counts. The read is 3 residues too short to cover the CDR3 end, so that end is filled in from the germline J gene. The chain recombines TRBV20-1 with TRBJ2-3; 9 bases are a match to TRBD2. The CDR3 covers 16 residues. Germline V gene sequence: CDR1 DFQATT, CDR2 SNEGSKA (reference sequence). CDR3 bases read: TGCTCAGCGGGTTTGAAGCTAGCGGGAATTTCAGATACG. As protein: CSAGLKLAGISDT. From start to end, the CDR3 is CSAGLKLAGISDTQYF.